A single sample is the source of the 26 T cell receptor beta chains below, sequenced in a study of T-cell memory formation after mild COVID-19. Using its own MiXCR run on the 5' RACE reads, TCRdb lists one record per CDR3 protein. This sample has about 110,000 distinct CDR3 sequences, with over 10% found just once. The sequenced material came from PBMCs or a T cell subset sorted from them (not recorded which). The receptor source for this set is an adult woman who had mild COVID-19 (a few samples of this study predate the infection). Cell type and time point are not known.

There are a few counts of this clonotype. This chain joins TRBV24-1 and TRBJ1-1; no firm D call. The CDR3 extends over 14 amino acids. V lost 2 bases, J lost 5 bases, and 11 bases lay in between. From germline, CDR1 is KGHDR and CDR2 SFDVKD. For the CDR3, the DNA is TGTGCCACCAGTGATTCGGCAGGTCTTACTGAAGCTTTCTTT. As protein: CATSDSAGLTEAFF.

A few counts support this clonotype. The rearrangement uses TRBV29-1 and TRBJ2-7; D is perhaps TRBD1 (5 bases). This CDR3 is 12 amino acids long. From germline, CDR1 is SQVTM and CDR2 ANQGSEA. Between the trimmed V and J ends, which lost 0 bases and 4 bases, there was a span of 7 bases. The CDR3 sequence: CSVEDPGYEQYF. The CDR3 nucleotides are TGCAGCGTTGAAGATCCAGGGTACGAGCAGTACTTC.

The chain links TRBV12-3 or TRBV12-4 to TRBJ2-7, with unresolved D. V lost 3 bases and J 5 bases, leaving 11 bases between the germline ends. The CDR3 is 13 residues long. CDR3 sequence reads: CASSLGLANEQYF. DNA of the CDR3: TGTGCCAGCAGTTTGGGGTTGGCTAACGAGCAGTACTTC.

This clonotype was recorded a few times. This chain connects TRBV7-9 to TRBJ2-3, with 7 bases fitting TRBD2. Germline V gene data show CDR1 as SEHNR and CDR2 as FQNEAQ (reference sequence). This CDR3 is built from 15 residues. V dropped 4 bases and J dropped 6; count of bases not matched to a gene: 10. The CDR3 here is CASSSGPREADTQYF. The CDR3 region has the DNA TGTGCCAGCAGCTCCGGGCCCCGGGAGGCCGATACGCAGTATTTT.

J is TRBJ1-2 and V is TRBV29-1, with D possibly matching TRBD1 (6 bases). This CDR3 has 14 amino acids. CDR1 SQVTM and CDR2 ANQGSEA come from the germline V gene. Deletions cut 1 base from V and 0 bases from J, with 9 bases between. CDR3 loop: CSVEGTDTNYGYTF. CDR3 DNA: TGCAGCGTTGAAGGGACAGATACTAACTATGGCTACACCTTC.

The chain joins TRBV7-9 to TRBJ2-2; D might be TRBD1 (5 bases). The V and J ends lost 7 bases and 2 bases respectively, with 8 bases between them. Per the germline V gene, CDR1 is SEHNR and CDR2 is FQNEAQ (reference sequence). The length of the CDR3 is 13 residues. The CDR3: CASKQDNTGELFF. As DNA, the CDR3 is TGTGCCAGCAAACAGGATAACACCGGGGAGCTGTTTTTT.

The gene calls are TRBV5-6 and TRBJ2-1, with 7 positions matching TRBD2. Germline trimming cut 4 bases from V and 9 bases from J; bases unmatched to any gene: 13. The CDR3 covers 15 residues. Germline V lookup: CDR1 SGHDT, CDR2 YYEEEE. CDR3: CASSLGGRAGSEQFF. In nucleotides, the CDR3 is TGTGCCAGCAGCCTGGGGGGTCGAGCGGGATCTGAGCAGTTCTTC.

This clonotype came up a few times. This chain uses TRBV6-6 with TRBJ2-3; 7 bases fit TRBD2. Losses at the gene ends were 0 bases for V and 2 bases for J; bases not matched to a gene: 2. The V gene's germline CDR1 is MNHNY and CDR2 SVGAGI (reference sequence). The CDR3 has 15 residues. The CDR3: CASSYSGGTTDTQYF. The DNA for the CDR3 is TGTGCCAGCAGTTACTCGGGGGGGACCACAGATACGCAGTATTTT.

This rearrangement joins TRBV14 to TRBJ1-1, with 7 bases matching TRBD1. The CDR3 length is 13 residues. Germline assignment: CDR1 SGHDN and CDR2 FVKESK. V shed 0 bases and J 11 bases; nucleotides not matched to a gene: 6. Here the CDR3 reads CASSQDVTGAAFF. CDR3 DNA: TGTGCCAGCAGCCAAGATGTTACAGGGGCCGCTTTCTTT.

This clonotype was recorded a few times. An end of the junction differs from the germline gene, which may be a read error. V gene TRBV20-1 combines with J gene TRBJ2-2; 7 positions agree with TRBD1. Germline V gene data show CDR1 as DFQATT and CDR2 as SNEGSKA (reference sequence). This CDR3 spans 15 amino acids. The CDR3 DNA reads TGCAGTGTTAGACCACAGGGGATGAACACCGGGGAGCTGTTTTTT. This encodes CSVRPQGMNTGELFF.

This clonotype was found many times. The chain couples TRBV7-6 to TRBJ2-7; D tentatively fits TRBD1 or TRBD2 (5 bases each). The CDR3 has 15 amino acids. From germline, CDR1 is SGHVS and CDR2 FNYEAQ. V was clipped by 1 base and J by 0 bases, with 10 bases between them. This CDR3 is CASSLGDVSSYEQYF. In DNA form, the CDR3 reads TGTGCCAGCAGCTTAGGGGACGTAAGCTCCTACGAGCAGTACTTC.

This clonotype was detected a few times. V gene TRBV5-1 combines with J gene TRBJ1-2; possible D gene TRBD1, 6 bases. Trimming stripped 5 bases from V and 3 bases from J, with 20 bases between. The CDR3 has 16 residues. Germline assignment: CDR1 SGHRS and CDR2 YFSETQ. The CDR3 sequence: CASSGGLEPSDYGYTF. DNA for the CDR3: TGCGCCAGCAGTGGGGGGCTTGAACCCTCTGACTATGGCTACACCTTC.

This clonotype was detected a few times. The rearrangement links TRBV6-6 to TRBJ2-7, with D unresolved. The CDR3 is 12 residues long. Between the trimmed V and J ends, which lost 8 bases and 4 bases, there was a span of 12 bases. CDR1 MNHNY and CDR2 SVGAGI come from the germline V gene (reference sequence). The DNA for the CDR3 is TGTGCCAGCCTTACCCCTTGGTACGAGCAGTACTTC. Translated: CASLTPWYEQYF.

This clonotype showed up many times. This rearrangement joins TRBV7-9 to TRBJ2-3; D is possibly TRBD1 (5 bases). The CDR3 totals 19 residues. Germline lookup yields CDR1 SEHNR and CDR2 FQNEAQ (reference sequence). V dropped 3 bases and J dropped 1 base, with 23 bases sitting between them. This chain's CDR3 is CASSFSMGGATPRTDTQYF. Written as DNA, the CDR3 is TGTGCCAGCAGCTTCTCAATGGGTGGGGCCACCCCTCGCACAGATACGCAGTATTTT.

The chain carries TRBV6-2 or TRBV6-3 and TRBJ2-7, with D uncertain. Germline values: CDR1 MNHEY, CDR2 SVGEGT. The CDR3 has 12 residues. The V end lost 2 bases, the J end lost 7 bases, and 9 bases lay between the germline ends. DNA of the CDR3: TGTGCCAGCAGTTACGCAGAGACTGAGCAGTACTTC. Translated, it gives CASSYAETEQYF.

The chain employs TRBV25-1 and TRBJ2-6; 7 nucleotides agree with TRBD1. CDR3 length: 15 amino acids. CDR1 is MGHDK, CDR2 SYGVNS, per germline. J lost 4 bases, V lost 6 bases, and 6 bases had no gene match. The CDR3 here is CASRPQGTGANVLTF. CDR3 bases: TGTGCCAGCAGACCACAGGGGACGGGGGCCAACGTCCTGACTTTC.

This clonotype was seen a few times. This chain uses TRBV27 with TRBJ2-5; 9 positions agree with TRBD2. Germline CDR1 reads MNHEY; CDR2 reads SMNVEV (reference sequence). V lost 4 bases and J lost 4; bases outside the gene matches: 7. The CDR3 runs to 15 residues. The CDR3 sequence is CASSSFHSGRETQYF. The CDR3 DNA follows: TGTGCCAGCAGTTCATTCCATAGCGGGAGAGAGACCCAGTACTTC.

The V gene is TRBV5-6, the J gene TRBJ2-7; 8 bases are shared with TRBD2. CDR1 and CDR2 from the germline V gene are SGHDT and YYEEEE. The V segment lost 2 bases and the J segment 2 bases; nucleotides outside the gene matches: 9. The CDR3 runs 16 residues. The CDR3 DNA reads as TGTGCCAGCAGCTTTCCGGGGGGGAGAACCACCTACGAGCAGTACTTC. Residues: CASSFPGGRTTYEQYF.

This clonotype was found many times. This rearrangement joins TRBV6-2 or TRBV6-3 to TRBJ2-5; D not resolved. This CDR3 has 15 residues. Deletions cut 1 base from V and 3 bases from J, with 12 bases between. CDR1 and CDR2 from the germline V gene are MNHEY and SVGEGT. The CDR3 here is CASSYWGIREETQYF. The CDR3 DNA reads TGTGCCAGCAGTTACTGGGGTATTCGGGAAGAGACCCAGTACTTC.

This chain links TRBV7-6 with TRBJ2-3, with D unclear. V gave up 0 bases and J gave up 5 bases, with 6 bases separating them. Germline loops: CDR1 SGHVS, CDR2 FNYEAQ. The CDR3 is made up of 13 amino acids. The CDR3 DNA reads as TGTGCCAGCAGCTTAGCAGGATTAGATACGCAGTATTTT. It yields the protein CASSLAGLDTQYF.

This chain joins TRBV6-5 and TRBJ2-1; D is perhaps TRBD2 (6 bases). Germline assignment: CDR1 MNHEY and CDR2 SVGAGI. V gave up 6 bases and J gave up 0 bases, with 12 bases separating them. This CDR3 region has 15 residues. The CDR3 here is CASRPGLLSYNEQFF. The CDR3 DNA is TGTGCCAGCAGACCAGGACTACTCTCCTACAATGAGCAGTTCTTC.

This clonotype was seen a handful of times. This chain links TRBV6-4 with TRBJ2-2; 9 bases are shared with TRBD1. Germline CDR1 and CDR2: MRHNA and SNTAGT. The CDR3 extends over 14 amino acids. Trimming cost V 4 bases and J 3 bases; bases outside gene matches: 0. CDR3 sequence reads: CASSGDRDTGELFF. The CDR3 nucleotides are TGTGCCAGCAGTGGGGACAGGGACACCGGGGAGCTGTTTTTT.

The chain carries TRBV24-1 and TRBJ2-7; D uncertain. The CDR3 spans 12 residues. The germline V and J ends were trimmed by 3 bases and 5 bases, with 7 bases remaining between them. Per the germline V gene, CDR1 is KGHDR and CDR2 is SFDVKD. The CDR3 DNA reads TGTGCCACCAGTGATGCCGTAGACGAGCAGTACTTC. It translates to CATSDAVDEQYF.

V usage is TRBV29-1 and J usage is TRBJ2-1; D may be TRBD1 (6 bases). Germline V CDR1 and CDR2: SQVTM, ANQGSEA. CDR3 length: 14 residues. V gave up 2 bases and J gave up 1 base, with 9 bases separating them. CDR3 amino acids: CSVEKQGSYNEQFF. CDR3 DNA sequence: TGCAGCGTTGAAAAACAGGGTTCCTACAATGAGCAGTTCTTC.

This clonotype has a handful of counts. V and J are TRBV7-2 and TRBJ1-2; 7 bases match TRBD1. CDR1 and CDR2 from the germline V gene are SGHTA and FQGNSA. The CDR3 spans 13 residues. Trimming cost V 5 bases and J 2 bases; bases outside gene matches: 2. CDR3 sequence (DNA): TGTGCCAGCAGCGTGGGACAGAACTATGGCTACACCTTC. Encoded protein: CASSVGQNYGYTF.

This clonotype has only one observation. This may stem from a read error, because a much larger clone lies one nucleotide away. V is TRBV4-2 and J is TRBJ2-1, with 8 bases fitting TRBD2. Germline V CDR1 and CDR2: LGHNA, YNFKEQ. This CDR3 spans 17 amino acids. The chain's CDR3 is CARSPYGRDSSYNEQFF. The CDR3 coding sequence is TGTGCCAGAAGCCCATACGGGAGGGACTCCTCCTACAATGAGCAGTTCTTC.